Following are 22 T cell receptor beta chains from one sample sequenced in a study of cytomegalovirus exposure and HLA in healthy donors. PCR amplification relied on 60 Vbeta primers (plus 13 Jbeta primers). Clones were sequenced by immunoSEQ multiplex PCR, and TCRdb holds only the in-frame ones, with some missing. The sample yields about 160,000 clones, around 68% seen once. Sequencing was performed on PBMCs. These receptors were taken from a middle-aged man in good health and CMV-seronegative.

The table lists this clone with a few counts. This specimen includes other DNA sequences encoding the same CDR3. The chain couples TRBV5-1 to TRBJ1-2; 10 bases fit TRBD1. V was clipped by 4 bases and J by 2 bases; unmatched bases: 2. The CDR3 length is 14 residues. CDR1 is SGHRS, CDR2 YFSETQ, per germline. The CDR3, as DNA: TGCGCCAGCAGCCCGGGACAGGGGAACTATGGCTACACCTTC. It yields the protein CASSPGQGNYGYTF.

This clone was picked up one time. The CDR3 DNA sequence: TGTGCCAGCAGCGTGGGACTAGCGGCCCTTAACTACGAGCAGTACTTC. Its protein is CASSVGLAALNYEQYF. The rearrangement joins TRBV5-4 to TRBJ2-7; 11 bases line up with TRBD2. This CDR3 spans 16 amino acids. The germline V gene encodes CDR1 SGHNT and CDR2 YYREEE (reference sequence). The J segment lost 3 bases and the V segment lost 4 bases, leaving 9 bases of the junction unmatched.

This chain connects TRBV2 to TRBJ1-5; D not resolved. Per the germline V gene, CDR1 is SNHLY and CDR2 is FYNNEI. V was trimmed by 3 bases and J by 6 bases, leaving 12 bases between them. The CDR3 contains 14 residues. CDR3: CASSDWERSQPQHF. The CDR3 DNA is TGTGCCAGCAGTGACTGGGAGCGAAGTCAGCCCCAGCATTTT.

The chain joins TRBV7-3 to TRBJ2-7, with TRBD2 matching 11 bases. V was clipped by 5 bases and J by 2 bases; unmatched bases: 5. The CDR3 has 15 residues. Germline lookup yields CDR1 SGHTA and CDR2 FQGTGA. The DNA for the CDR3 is TGTGCCAGCAGCAATCTAGCGGGGGGTGCCTACGAGCAGTACTTC. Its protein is CASSNLAGGAYEQYF. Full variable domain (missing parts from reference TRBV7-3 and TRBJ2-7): GAGVSQTPSNKVTEKGKYVELRCDPISGHTALYWYRQSLGQGPEFLIYFQGTGAADDSGLPNDRFFAVRPEGSVSTLKIQRTERGDSAVYLCASSNLAGGAYEQYFGPGTRLTVT.

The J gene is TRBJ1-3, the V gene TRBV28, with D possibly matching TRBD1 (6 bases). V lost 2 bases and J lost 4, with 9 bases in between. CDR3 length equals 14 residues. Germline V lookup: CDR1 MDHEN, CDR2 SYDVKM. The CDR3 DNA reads TGTGCCAGCAGTTTAGGGGGCTCGGGAAACACCATATATTTT. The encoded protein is CASSLGGSGNTIYF.

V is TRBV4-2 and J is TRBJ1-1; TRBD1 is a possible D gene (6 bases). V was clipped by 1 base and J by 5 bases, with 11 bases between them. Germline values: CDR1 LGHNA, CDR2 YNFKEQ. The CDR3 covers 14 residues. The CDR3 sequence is CASSQAGAKTEAFF. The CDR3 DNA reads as TGTGCCAGCAGCCAAGCAGGGGCGAAGACTGAAGCTTTCTTT.

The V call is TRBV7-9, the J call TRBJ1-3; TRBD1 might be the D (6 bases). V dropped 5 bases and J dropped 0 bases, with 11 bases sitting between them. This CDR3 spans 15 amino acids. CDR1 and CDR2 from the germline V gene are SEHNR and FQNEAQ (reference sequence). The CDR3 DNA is TGTGCCAGCAGCACCGAGGACAGCTCTGGAAACACCATATATTTT. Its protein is CASSTEDSSGNTIYF.

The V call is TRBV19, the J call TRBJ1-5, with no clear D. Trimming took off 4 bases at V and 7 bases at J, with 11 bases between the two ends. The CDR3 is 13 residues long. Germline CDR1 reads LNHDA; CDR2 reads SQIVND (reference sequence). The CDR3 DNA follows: TGTGCCAGTAGTACGGGAGAAGCCCAGCCCCAGCATTTT. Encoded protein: CASSTGEAQPQHF.

The CDR3 DNA sequence: TGTGCCAGCAGCTCCCCGGGACTAGCGGGAGATACCGGGGAGCTGTTTTTT. It encodes CASSSPGLAGDTGELFF. The chain combines TRBV5-6 with TRBJ2-2; 14 bases line up with TRBD2. The germline CDR1 and CDR2 sequences are SGHDT and YYEEEE. The CDR3 consists of 17 residues. The trim removed 3 bases at V and 5 bases at J, leaving 6 bases unmatched.

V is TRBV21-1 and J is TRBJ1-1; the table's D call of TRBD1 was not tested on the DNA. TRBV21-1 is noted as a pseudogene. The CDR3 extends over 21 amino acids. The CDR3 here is CASSKGGSGDSGNQFHTEAFF. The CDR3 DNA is TGTGCCAGCAGCAAAGGGGGGTCAGGGGACAGTGGTAATCAGTTCCACACTGAAGCTTTCTTT.

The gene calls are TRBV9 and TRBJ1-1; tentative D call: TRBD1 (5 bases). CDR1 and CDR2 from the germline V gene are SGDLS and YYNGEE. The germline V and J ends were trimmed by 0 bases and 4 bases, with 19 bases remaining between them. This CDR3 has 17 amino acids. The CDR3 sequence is CASSVGEGYGASTEAFF. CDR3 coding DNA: TGTGCCAGCAGCGTAGGGGAGGGTTATGGGGCATCCACTGAAGCTTTCTTT.

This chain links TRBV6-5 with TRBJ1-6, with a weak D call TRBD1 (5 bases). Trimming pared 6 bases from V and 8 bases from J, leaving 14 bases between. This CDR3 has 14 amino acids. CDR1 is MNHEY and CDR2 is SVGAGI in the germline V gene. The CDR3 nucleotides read TGTGCCAGCAGCCGGCTAAAAGGGGATTCACCCCTCCACTTT. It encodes CASSRLKGDSPLHF.

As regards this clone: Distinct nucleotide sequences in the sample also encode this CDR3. The CDR3 DNA reads TGTGCCAGTCTTGACAGGGGCGGAGAGAACACTGAAGCTTTCTTT. It codes for CASLDRGGENTEAFF. This chain connects TRBV19 to TRBJ1-1; TRBD1 matches 8 bases. CDR3 length: 15 residues. The germline gives CDR1 LNHDA, CDR2 SQIVND (reference sequence). Germline trimming cut 8 bases from V and 1 base from J; bases unmatched to any gene: 9.

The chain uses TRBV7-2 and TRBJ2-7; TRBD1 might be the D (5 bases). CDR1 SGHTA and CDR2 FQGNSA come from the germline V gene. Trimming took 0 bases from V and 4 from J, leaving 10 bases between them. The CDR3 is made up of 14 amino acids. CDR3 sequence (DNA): TGTGCCAGCAGCTTAGCGGCAGGGTCGTACGAGCAGTACTTC. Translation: CASSLAAGSYEQYF.

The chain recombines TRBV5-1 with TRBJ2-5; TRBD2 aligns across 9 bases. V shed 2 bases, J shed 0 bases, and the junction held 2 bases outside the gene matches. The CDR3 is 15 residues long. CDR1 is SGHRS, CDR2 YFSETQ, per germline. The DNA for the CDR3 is TGCGCCAGCAGCTTATTAGCGGGGGACCAAGAGACCCAGTACTTC. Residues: CASSLLAGDQETQYF.

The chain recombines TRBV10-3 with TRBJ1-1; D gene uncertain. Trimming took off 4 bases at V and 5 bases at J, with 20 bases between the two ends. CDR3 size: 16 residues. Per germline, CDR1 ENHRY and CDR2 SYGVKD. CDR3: CAISGVPGRRSTEAFF. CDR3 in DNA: TGTGCCATCAGTGGCGTTCCGGGGAGAAGGAGTACTGAAGCTTTCTTT.

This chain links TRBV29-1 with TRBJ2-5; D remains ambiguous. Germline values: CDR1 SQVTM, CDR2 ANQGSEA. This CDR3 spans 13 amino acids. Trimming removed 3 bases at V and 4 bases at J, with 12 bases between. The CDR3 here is CSVDEQERETQYF. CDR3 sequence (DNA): TGCAGCGTTGACGAGCAGGAACGAGAGACCCAGTACTTC.

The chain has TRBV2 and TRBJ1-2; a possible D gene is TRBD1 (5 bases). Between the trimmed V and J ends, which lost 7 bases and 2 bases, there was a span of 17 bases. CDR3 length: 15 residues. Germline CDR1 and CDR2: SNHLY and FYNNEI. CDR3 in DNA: TGTGCCAGCACCACGGACGGGGGTAGCAACTATGGCTACACCTTC. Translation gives CASTTDGGSNYGYTF.

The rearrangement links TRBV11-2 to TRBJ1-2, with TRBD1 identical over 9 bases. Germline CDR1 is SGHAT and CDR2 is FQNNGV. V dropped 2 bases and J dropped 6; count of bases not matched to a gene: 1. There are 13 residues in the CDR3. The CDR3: CASSLRTGDGYTF. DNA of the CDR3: TGTGCCAGCAGCTTAAGGACAGGGGATGGCTACACCTTC.

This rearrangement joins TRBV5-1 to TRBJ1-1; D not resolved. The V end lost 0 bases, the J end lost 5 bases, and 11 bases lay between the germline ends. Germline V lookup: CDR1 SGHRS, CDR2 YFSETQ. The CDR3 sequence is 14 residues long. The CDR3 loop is CASSLADGGTEAFF. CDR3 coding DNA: TGCGCCAGCAGCTTGGCGGATGGCGGGACTGAAGCTTTCTTT.

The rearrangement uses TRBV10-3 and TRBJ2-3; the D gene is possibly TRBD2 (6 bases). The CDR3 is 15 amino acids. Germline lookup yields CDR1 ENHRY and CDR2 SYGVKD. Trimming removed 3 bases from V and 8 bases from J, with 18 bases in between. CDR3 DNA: TGTGCCATCAGTGAAGGTGTGGGGGGAGTCGGTACGCAGTATTTT. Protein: CAISEGVGGVGTQYF.

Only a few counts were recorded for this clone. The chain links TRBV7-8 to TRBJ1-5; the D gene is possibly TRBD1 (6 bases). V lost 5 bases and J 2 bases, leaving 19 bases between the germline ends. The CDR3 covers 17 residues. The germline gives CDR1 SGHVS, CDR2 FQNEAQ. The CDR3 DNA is TGTGCCAGCAGCCTTAGGGGCAGGGGCTCGGGCAATCAGCCCCAGCATTTT. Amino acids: CASSLRGRGSGNQPQHF. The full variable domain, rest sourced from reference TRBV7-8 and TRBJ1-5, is GAGVSQSPRYKVAKRGQDVALRCDPISGHVSLFWYQQALGQGPEFLTYFQNEAQLDKSGLPSDRFFAERPEGSVSTLKIQRTQQEDSAVYLCASSLRGRGSGNQPQHFGDGTRLSIL.